These 12 T cell receptor beta chains originate from one sample sequenced in a study of identical twins. TCRdb recomputed calls from the 5' RACE reads with MiXCR, one row per CDR3 protein. This table has around 490,000 distinct CDR3 sequences, over 11% appearing once. These data were also reused for a study on yellow fever vaccine responses in identical twins.

Sequencing was carried out using CD4+ T cells sorted from blood. All receptors come from a woman younger than 30 in good health.

The V gene is TRBV11-2, the J gene TRBJ2-1, with 7 bases aligning to TRBD2. This CDR3 has 15 amino acids. The V gene's germline CDR1 is SGHAT and CDR2 FQNNGV. With V trimmed by 1 base and J by 7 bases, 7 bases remained unmatched. The CDR3 here is CASSLGAGPRNEQFF. The CDR3 nucleotides are TGTGCCAGCAGCTTAGGAGCGGGACCCCGAAATGAGCAGTTCTTC.

This chain uses TRBV4-3 with TRBJ2-1, with D tentatively TRBD1 (5 bases). With 0 bases removed from V and 8 bases from J, the gap between germline ends came to 17 bases. This CDR3 is 16 amino acids long. CDR1 is LGHNA and CDR2 is YSLEER in the germline V gene. CDR3 region: CASSQEGDLVGDEQFF. CDR3 sequence (DNA): TGCGCCAGCAGCCAAGAAGGGGATCTGGTGGGCGATGAGCAGTTCTTC.

The chain recombines TRBV28 with TRBJ2-5; D gene uncertain. The CDR3 length is 11 residues. V was trimmed by 5 bases and J by 10 bases, leaving 11 bases between them. Germline V lookup: CDR1 MDHEN, CDR2 SYDVKM. CDR3 residues: CASSTAASQYF. The CDR3, as DNA: TGTGCCAGCAGTACGGCGGCGAGCCAGTACTTC.

This clonotype occurred a few times. The chain couples TRBV5-1 to TRBJ2-5, with TRBD2 matching over 10 bases. CDR3 length: 14 residues. The V segment lost 4 bases and the J segment 5 bases; nucleotides outside the gene matches: 5. The germline gives CDR1 SGHRS, CDR2 YFSETQ. The CDR3 protein is CASSEGLAAETQYF. Here the CDR3 DNA reads TGCGCCAGCAGCGAAGGACTAGCGGCTGAGACCCAGTACTTC.

The table lists this clonotype with a few counts. A single base separates this from a much larger clone, so it may be a read error. This CDR3 reads CASRFTDTQYF. In nucleotides, the CDR3 is TGTGCCAGCAGGTTCACAGATACGCAGTATTTT. The chain is built from TRBV13 and TRBJ2-3, with no clear D. V was trimmed by 6 bases and J by 2 bases, leaving 3 bases between them. CDR1 and CDR2 (germline): PRHDT, FYEKMQ (reference sequence). The length of the CDR3 is 11 residues.

The chain uses TRBV20-1 and TRBJ2-7, with TRBD2 matching over 9 bases. The trim removed 6 bases at V and 4 bases at J, leaving 19 bases unmatched. Germline V lookup: CDR1 DFQATT, CDR2 SNEGSKA (reference sequence). This CDR3 contains 17 residues. The CDR3 loop reads CSARPPPGLAGSYEQYF. CDR3 sequence (DNA): TGCAGTGCCAGACCCCCCCCGGGCCTAGCGGGGTCGTACGAGCAGTACTTC.

The chain joins TRBV19 to TRBJ2-2; no firm D call. The germline V and J ends were trimmed by 7 bases and 6 bases, with 27 bases remaining between them. The CDR3 runs 18 residues. CDR1 LNHDA and CDR2 SQIVND come from the germline V gene (reference sequence). CDR3 residues: CASTRINWGLGNAGELFF. In DNA form, the CDR3 reads TGTGCCAGTACCCGTATTAATTGGGGTCTAGGAAATGCCGGGGAGCTGTTTTTT.

The V call is TRBV11-2, the J call TRBJ2-7; D remains ambiguous. This CDR3 comprises 14 residues. Germline lookup yields CDR1 SGHAT and CDR2 FQNNGV. Trimming stripped 2 bases from V and 3 bases from J, with 11 bases between. Written as DNA, the CDR3 is TGTGCCAGCAGCTTAAGGTGGGCAGTCTACGAGCAGTACTTC. It is translated as CASSLRWAVYEQYF.

The chain uses TRBV29-1 and TRBJ2-5, with D maybe TRBD2 (5 bases). V gave up 3 bases and J gave up 5 bases, with 10 bases separating them. The CDR3 extends over 12 amino acids. CDR1 SQVTM and CDR2 ANQGSEA come from the germline V gene. The CDR3 region has the DNA TGCAGCGTTGAGTCTAGCAGTGAGACCCAGTACTTC. Amino acids: CSVESSSETQYF. Filled out from reference TRBV29-1 and TRBJ2-5, the complete variable domain reads SAVISQKPSRDICQRGTSLTIQCQVDSQVTMMFWYRQQPGQSLTLIATANQGSEATYESGFVIDKFPISRPNLTFSTLTVSNMSPEDSSIYLCSVESSSETQYFGPGTRLLVL.

The chain combines TRBV6-5 with TRBJ2-7, with 11 bases matching TRBD2. The CDR3 covers 14 residues. Trimming at V came to 5 bases and at J to 6 bases, leaving 6 bases not matched to a gene. Germline V gene lookup returns CDR1 MNHEY and CDR2 SVGAGI. The CDR3 region has the DNA TGTGCCAGCAGTAACCGACTAGCGGGGCCCGAGCAGTACTTC. Protein product: CASSNRLAGPEQYF.

This clonotype appeared a few times. The rearrangement joins TRBV20-1 to TRBJ1-2; no clear D gene. Between the trimmed V and J ends, which lost 3 bases and 1 base, there was a span of 6 bases. CDR1 and CDR2 from the germline V gene are DFQATT and SNEGSKA (reference sequence). CDR3 length equals 12 residues. CDR3 nucleotide sequence: TGCAGTGCTAGTCAGCTTAACTATGGCTACACCTTC. It codes for CSASQLNYGYTF.

This clonotype was detected many times. The chain links TRBV7-6 to TRBJ2-1; D unresolved. The CDR3 is 14 amino acids. Per the germline V gene, CDR1 is SGHVS and CDR2 is FNYEAQ. With 4 bases removed from V and 0 bases from J, the gap between germline ends came to 7 bases. The CDR3 is CASSYSSSYNEQFF. In DNA form, the CDR3 reads TGTGCCAGCAGCTACTCCAGCTCCTACAATGAGCAGTTCTTC.